This T cell receptor (beta chain) was recovered during a study of human T cells and chemical hapten exposure. Study-level background: A mostly female patient group had alopecia areata, totalis or universalis. Small pooled library volume differences mainly caused per-sample TCR yield variation. Study-wide points: Sensitizing to DPC left TCRs with a frequency above 1 in 1000 unaltered.

It was the library that attached unique molecular identifiers to individual cDNA molecules. One entry per CDR3 protein, called by TCRdb with MiXCR from the RACE reads. The sample includes approximately 80,000 distinct CDR3 sequences, about 10% of them seen just once. The length of the CDR3 is 14 residues. Germline assignment: CDR1 SEHNR and CDR2 FQNEAQ (reference sequence). The V gene lost 5 bases and the J gene lost 6 bases, with 17 bases spanning the gap. This clonotype was counted many times. What it binds is unknown. The time point here: patch test 1, 2 weeks after DPC sensitization. Indicated treatment: therapeutic diphenylcyclopropenone sensitization with weekly scalp DPC.

This chain links TRBV7-9 with TRBJ2-7; D is possibly TRBD1 (5 bases). This clonotype was obtained from a woman aged 45-60 years with alopecia areata. Some clones in this sample may be carry-over from other donors' samples. Sequencing was performed on whole blood, taken in connection with sensitization to the hapten diphenylcyclopropenone (DPC). The CDR3 DNA reads as TGTGCCAGCAGCCAAACAGGCCTCTCAGCCGAGCAGTACTTC. This sequence encodes CASSQTGLSAEQYF.